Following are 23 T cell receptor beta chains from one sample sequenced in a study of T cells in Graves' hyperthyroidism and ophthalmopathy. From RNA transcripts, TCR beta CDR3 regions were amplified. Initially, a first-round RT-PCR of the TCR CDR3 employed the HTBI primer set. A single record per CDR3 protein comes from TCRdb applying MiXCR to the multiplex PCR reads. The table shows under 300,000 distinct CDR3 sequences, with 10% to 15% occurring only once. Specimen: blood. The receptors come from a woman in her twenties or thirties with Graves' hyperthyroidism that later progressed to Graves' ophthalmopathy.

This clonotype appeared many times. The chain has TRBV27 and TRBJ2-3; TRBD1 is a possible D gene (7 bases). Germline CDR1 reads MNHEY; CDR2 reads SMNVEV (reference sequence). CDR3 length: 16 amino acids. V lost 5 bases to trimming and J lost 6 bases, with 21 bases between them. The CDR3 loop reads CASSPLGGRGGDTQYF. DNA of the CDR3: TGTGCCAGCAGTCCCTTAGGGGGGCGAGGGGGCGATACGCAGTATTTT.

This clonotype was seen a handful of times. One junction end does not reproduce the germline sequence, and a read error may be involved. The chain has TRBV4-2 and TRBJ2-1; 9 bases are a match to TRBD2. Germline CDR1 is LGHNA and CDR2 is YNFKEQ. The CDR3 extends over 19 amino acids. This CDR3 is CASSEEVAGALSSYNEQFF. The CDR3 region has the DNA TGTGCCAGCAGCGAAGAGGTAGCGGGAGCCCTGAGCTCCTACAATGAGCAGTTCTTC.

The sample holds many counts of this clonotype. The CDR3 DNA is TGTGCCAGCAGCCACCTGGACTACGAGCAGTACTTC. Its protein product is CASSHLDYEQYF. V and J are TRBV28 and TRBJ2-7; D not certain. This CDR3 spans 12 amino acids. Trimming stripped 6 bases from V and 3 bases from J, with 9 bases between. Germline CDR1 and CDR2: MDHEN and SYDVKM.

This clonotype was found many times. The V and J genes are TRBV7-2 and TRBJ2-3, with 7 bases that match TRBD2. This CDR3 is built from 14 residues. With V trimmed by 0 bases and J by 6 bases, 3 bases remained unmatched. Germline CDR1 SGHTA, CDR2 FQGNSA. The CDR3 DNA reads TGTGCCAGCAGCTTAGCGGGAGGGTGGGATACGCAGTATTTT. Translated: CASSLAGGWDTQYF.

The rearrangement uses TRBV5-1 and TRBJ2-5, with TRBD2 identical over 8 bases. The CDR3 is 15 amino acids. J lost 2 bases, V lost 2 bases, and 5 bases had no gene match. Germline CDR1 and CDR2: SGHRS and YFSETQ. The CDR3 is CASSLSASGQETQYF. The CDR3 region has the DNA TGCGCCAGCAGCTTAAGCGCTAGCGGGCAAGAGACCCAGTACTTC.

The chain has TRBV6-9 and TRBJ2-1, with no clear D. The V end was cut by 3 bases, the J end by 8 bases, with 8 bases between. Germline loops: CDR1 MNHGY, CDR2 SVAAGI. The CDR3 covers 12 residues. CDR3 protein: CASSYPKYEQFF. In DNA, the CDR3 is TGTGCCAGCAGTTACCCAAAGTATGAGCAGTTCTTC.

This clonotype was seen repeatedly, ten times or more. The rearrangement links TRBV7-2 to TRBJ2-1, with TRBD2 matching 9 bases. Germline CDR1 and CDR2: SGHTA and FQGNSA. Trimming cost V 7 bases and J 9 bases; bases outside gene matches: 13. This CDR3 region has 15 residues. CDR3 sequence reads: CASTRDEREAGEQFF. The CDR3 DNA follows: TGTGCCAGCACGAGGGACGAGCGGGAGGCTGGTGAGCAGTTCTTC.

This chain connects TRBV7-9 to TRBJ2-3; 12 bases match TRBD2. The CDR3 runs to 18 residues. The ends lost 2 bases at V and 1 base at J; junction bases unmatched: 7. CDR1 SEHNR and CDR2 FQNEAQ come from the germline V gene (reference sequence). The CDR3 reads CASSLLAGGPSGTDTQYF. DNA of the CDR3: TGTGCCAGCAGCTTACTAGCGGGAGGGCCCTCGGGCACAGATACGCAGTATTTT.

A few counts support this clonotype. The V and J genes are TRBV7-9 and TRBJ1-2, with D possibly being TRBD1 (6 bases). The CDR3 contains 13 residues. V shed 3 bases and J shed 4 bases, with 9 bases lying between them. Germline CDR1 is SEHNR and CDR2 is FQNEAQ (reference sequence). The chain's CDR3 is CASSLDRVYGYTF. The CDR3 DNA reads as TGTGCCAGCAGCTTGGACAGAGTCTATGGCTACACCTTC.

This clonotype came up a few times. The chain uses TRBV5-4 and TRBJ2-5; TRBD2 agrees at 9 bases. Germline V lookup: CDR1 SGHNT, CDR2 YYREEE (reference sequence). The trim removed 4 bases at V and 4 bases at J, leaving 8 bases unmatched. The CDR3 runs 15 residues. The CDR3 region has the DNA TGTGCCAGCAGCCCCCCCGCGGGAGGGCGAGAGACCCAGTACTTC. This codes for CASSPPAGGRETQYF. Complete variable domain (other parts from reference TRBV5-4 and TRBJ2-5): ETGVTQSPTHLIKTRGQQVTLRCSSQSGHNTVSWYQQALGQGPQFIFQYYREEENGRGNFPPRFSGLQFPNYSSELNVNALELDDSALYLCASSPPAGGRETQYFGPGTRLLVL.

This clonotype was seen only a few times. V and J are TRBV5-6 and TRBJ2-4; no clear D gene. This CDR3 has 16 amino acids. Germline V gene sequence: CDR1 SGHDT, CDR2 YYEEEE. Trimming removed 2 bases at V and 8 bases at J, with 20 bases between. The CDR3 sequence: CASSLFYAFRIDIQYF. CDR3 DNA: TGTGCCAGCAGCTTATTCTACGCTTTCAGAATAGACATTCAGTACTTC.

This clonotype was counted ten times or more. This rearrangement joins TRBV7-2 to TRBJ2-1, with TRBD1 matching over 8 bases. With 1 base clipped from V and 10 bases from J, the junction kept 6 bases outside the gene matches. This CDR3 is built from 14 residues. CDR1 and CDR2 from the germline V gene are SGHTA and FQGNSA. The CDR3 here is CASSLDGQGEEQFF. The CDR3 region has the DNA TGTGCCAGCAGCTTAGATGGACAGGGTGAGGAGCAGTTCTTC.

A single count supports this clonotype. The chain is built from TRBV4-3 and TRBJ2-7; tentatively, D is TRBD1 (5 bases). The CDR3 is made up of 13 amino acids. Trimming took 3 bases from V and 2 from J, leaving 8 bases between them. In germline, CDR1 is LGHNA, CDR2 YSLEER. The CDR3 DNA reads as TGCGCCAGCAGCCAGGGGCCGACCTACGAGCAGTACTTC. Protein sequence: CASSQGPTYEQYF.

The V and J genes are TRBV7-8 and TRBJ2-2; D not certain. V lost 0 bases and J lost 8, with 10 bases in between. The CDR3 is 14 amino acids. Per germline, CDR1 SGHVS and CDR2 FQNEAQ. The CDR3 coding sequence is TGTGCCAGCAGCTTAGCGGGTTCTGCAGGGGAGCTGTTTTTT. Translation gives CASSLAGSAGELFF.

CDR3 region: CASSLSTRTDGNTIYF. The CDR3 DNA follows: TGTGCCAGCAGTTTATCCACTCGGACAGATGGAAACACCATATATTTT. V is TRBV11-2 and J is TRBJ1-3; possibly TRBD1 for D (6 bases). CDR1 is SGHAT, CDR2 FQNNGV, per germline. CDR3 length equals 16 residues. The V end lost 6 bases, the J end lost 3 bases, and 18 bases lay between the germline ends.

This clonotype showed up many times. CDR3 sequence: CASSSIRLSSGSRRLGELFF. The CDR3 DNA reads as TGTGCCAGCAGTTCGATACGCCTCTCTAGCGGGAGCCGGAGACTCGGGGAGCTGTTTTTT. The V gene is TRBV28, the J gene TRBJ2-2, with 10 bases lining up with TRBD2. Germline CDR1 MDHEN, CDR2 SYDVKM. There are 20 residues in the CDR3. After removal of 4 bases from V and 7 bases from J, the junction contained 21 bases not matched to a gene.

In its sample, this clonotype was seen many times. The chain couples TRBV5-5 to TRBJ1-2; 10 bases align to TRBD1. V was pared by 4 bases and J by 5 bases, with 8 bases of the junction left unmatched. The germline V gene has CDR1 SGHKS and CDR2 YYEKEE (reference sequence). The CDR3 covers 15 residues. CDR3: CASSTLRQGAYGYTF. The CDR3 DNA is TGTGCCAGCAGCACCTTACGACAGGGGGCTTATGGCTACACCTTC.

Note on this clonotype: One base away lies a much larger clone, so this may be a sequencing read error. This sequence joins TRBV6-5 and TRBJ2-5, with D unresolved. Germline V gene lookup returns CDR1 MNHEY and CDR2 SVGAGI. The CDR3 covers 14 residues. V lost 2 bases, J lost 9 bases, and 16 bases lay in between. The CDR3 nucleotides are TGTGCCAGCAGTTACATGCAGGTCCCTGAGGCCCAGTACTTC. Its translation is CASSYMQVPEAQYF.

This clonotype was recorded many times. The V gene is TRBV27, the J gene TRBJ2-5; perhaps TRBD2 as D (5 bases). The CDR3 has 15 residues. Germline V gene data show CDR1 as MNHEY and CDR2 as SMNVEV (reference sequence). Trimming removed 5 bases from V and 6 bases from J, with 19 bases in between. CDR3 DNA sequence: TGTGCCAGCAGTGACTTAAGTCGGGGTCGACAGACCCAGTACTTC. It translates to CASSDLSRGRQTQYF.

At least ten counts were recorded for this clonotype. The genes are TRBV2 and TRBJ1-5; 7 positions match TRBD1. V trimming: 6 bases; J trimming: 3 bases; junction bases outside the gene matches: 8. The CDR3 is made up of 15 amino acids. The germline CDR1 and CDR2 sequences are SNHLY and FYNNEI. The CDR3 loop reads CASRQGGSPNQPQHF. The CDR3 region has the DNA TGTGCCAGCAGGCAGGGGGGGTCCCCCAATCAGCCCCAGCATTTT.

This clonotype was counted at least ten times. For the CDR3, the DNA is TGTGCCAGCAGGGGGTTAGCGGGAGGTATCGATGAGCAGTTCTTC. Translated: CASRGLAGGIDEQFF. V usage is TRBV27 and J usage is TRBJ2-1, with TRBD2 matching 10 bases. J lost 8 bases, V lost 6 bases, and 10 bases had no gene match. Germline CDR1 reads MNHEY; CDR2 reads SMNVEV (reference sequence). There are 15 residues in the CDR3.

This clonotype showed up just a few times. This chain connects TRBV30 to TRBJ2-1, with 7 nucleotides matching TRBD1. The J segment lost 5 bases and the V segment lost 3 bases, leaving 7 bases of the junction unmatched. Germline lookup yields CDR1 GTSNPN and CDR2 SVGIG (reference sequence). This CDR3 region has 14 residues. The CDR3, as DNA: TGTGCCTGGAGCAACCGGGACAGCCACAATGAGCAGTTCTTC. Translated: CAWSNRDSHNEQFF.

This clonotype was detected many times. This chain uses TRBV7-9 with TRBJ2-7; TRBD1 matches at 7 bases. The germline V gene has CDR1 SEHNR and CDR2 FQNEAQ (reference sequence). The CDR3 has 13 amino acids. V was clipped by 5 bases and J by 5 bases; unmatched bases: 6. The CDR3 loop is CASSKTGIDEQYF. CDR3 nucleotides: TGTGCCAGCAGCAAGACAGGGATCGACGAGCAGTACTTC.